The 20 T cell receptor beta chains presented below share a single source sample, sequenced in a study of blood T cell repertoires in COVID-19. Some clones are missing from TCRdb's copy, which holds only in-frame ones; the method was immunoSEQ multiplex PCR. The sample consists of 350,000 to 400,000 clones, around 90% of them appearing once. Input material: peripheral blood. These receptors all stem from a man in his late teens or twenties with active or convalescent COVID-19.

The gene calls are TRBV27 and TRBJ2-7, with D perhaps matching TRBD2 (5 bases). CDR3 length: 14 amino acids. The V gene's germline CDR1 is MNHEY and CDR2 SMNVEV (reference sequence). V was clipped by 3 bases and J by 2 bases, with 11 bases between them. In DNA form, the CDR3 reads TGTGCCAGCAGTTTTAGAGGGTCCACCTACGAGCAGTACTTC. Protein sequence: CASSFRGSTYEQYF.

The J gene is TRBJ2-7, the V gene TRBV7-9; TRBD2 is a possible D gene (6 bases). This CDR3 contains 15 residues. Looked up from germline, CDR1 is SEHNR and CDR2 is FQNEAQ (reference sequence). V was trimmed by 3 bases and J by 2 bases, leaving 14 bases between them. CDR3 in DNA: TGTGCCAGCAGCTTTTTAGCGGACCTACCCTACGAGCAGTACTTC. Protein product: CASSFLADLPYEQYF.

The rearrangement uses TRBV6-2 or TRBV6-3 and TRBJ2-2; D perhaps matches TRBD2 (5 bases). The length of the CDR3 is 14 residues. Trimming shortened V by 5 bases and J by 6 bases, and 13 bases separated the two germline ends. Germline CDR1 reads MNHEY; CDR2 reads SVGEGT. The CDR3 DNA is TGTGCCAGCAGTCGAAACGCCGGGGCCGGGGAGCTGTTTTTT. Its translation is CASSRNAGAGELFF.

The CDR3 DNA follows: TGTGCCAGCAGCTGGGGACTAGCGGGAGGGTTGGATACGCAGTATTTT. Protein sequence: CASSWGLAGGLDTQYF. The V call is TRBV7-2, the J call TRBJ2-3, with 16 bases identical to TRBD2. CDR1 SGHTA and CDR2 FQGNSA come from the germline V gene. Germline trimming cut 4 bases from V and 6 bases from J; bases unmatched to any gene: 4. The CDR3 runs 16 residues. The full variable domain, with the rest looked up from reference TRBV7-2 and TRBJ2-3, is GAGVSQSPSNKVTEKGKDVELRCDPISGHTALYWYRQSLGQGLEFLIYFQGNSAPDKSGLPSDRFSAERTGGSVSTLTIQRTQQEDSAVYLCASSWGLAGGLDTQYFGPGTRLTVL.

V gene TRBV28 combines with J gene TRBJ1-5, with no clear D. In germline, CDR1 is MDHEN, CDR2 SYDVKM. V dropped 2 bases and J dropped 0 bases, with 11 bases sitting between them. The CDR3 spans 16 residues. In DNA, the CDR3 is TGTGCCAGCAGTTTACTCGTCCGCTATAGCAATCAGCCCCAGCATTTT. As protein: CASSLLVRYSNQPQHF. The complete variable domain, with remaining parts taken from reference TRBV28 and TRBJ1-5, reads DVKVTQSSRYLVKRTGEKVFLECVQDMDHENMFWYRQDPGLGLRLIYFSYDVKMKEKGDIPEGYSVSREKKERFSLILESASTNQTSMYLCASSLLVRYSNQPQHFGDGTRLSIL.

The gene calls are TRBV4-2 and TRBJ2-7; 11 positions agree with TRBD2. V lost 3 bases and J lost 6; bases outside the gene matches: 7. CDR1 and CDR2 from the germline V gene are LGHNA and YNFKEQ. The CDR3 extends over 15 amino acids. CDR3 in amino acids: CASSHQLAGVLEQYF. The CDR3 DNA reads as TGTGCCAGCAGCCACCAACTAGCGGGAGTTCTCGAGCAGTACTTC.

The chain recombines TRBV7-2 with TRBJ1-5, with D possibly TRBD1 on 6 matching bases. The CDR3 extends over 14 amino acids. Germline CDR1 reads SGHTA; CDR2 reads FQGNSA. Trimming left V 1 base short and J 11 bases short, with 15 bases between. The CDR3 sequence: CASSLVGGDEAQHF. The CDR3 DNA sequence: TGTGCCAGCAGCTTAGTAGGGGGGGATGAGGCCCAGCATTTT.

The chain joins TRBV10-3 to TRBJ1-5; TRBD1 matches 9 bases. The CDR3 has 15 residues. Germline loops: CDR1 ENHRY, CDR2 SYGVKD. The V gene end was trimmed by 3 bases and the J gene end by 4 bases; junction bases not matched to a gene: 4. This CDR3 is CAISENGQGNQPQHF. The CDR3 DNA sequence: TGTGCCATCAGTGAAAACGGACAGGGGAATCAGCCCCAGCATTTT.

CDR3 sequence: CASSVWEVGNEQFF. The CDR3 DNA reads as TGTGCCAGCAGCGTATGGGAGGTGGGCAATGAGCAGTTCTTC. V gene TRBV9 combines with J gene TRBJ2-1, with TRBD2 as a possible D gene (6 bases). The germline V gene encodes CDR1 SGDLS and CDR2 YYNGEE. Trimming shortened V by 1 base and J by 6 bases, and 11 bases separated the two germline ends. This CDR3 is built from 14 residues.

V gene TRBV15 combines with J gene TRBJ2-7; TRBD1 matches at 7 bases. Germline CDR1 reads LNHNV; CDR2 reads YYDKDF (reference sequence). The CDR3 contains 16 residues. Losses at the gene ends were 0 bases for V and 2 bases for J; bases not matched to a gene: 7. For the CDR3, the DNA is TGTGCCACCAGCAGAGACAACTGGGACAGAGCCTACGAGCAGTACTTC. Encoded protein: CATSRDNWDRAYEQYF.

The chain recombines TRBV7-9 with TRBJ1-2; unclear D gene. The CDR3 totals 10 residues. In germline, CDR1 is SEHNR, CDR2 FQNEAQ (reference sequence). Trimming pared 5 bases from V and 13 bases from J, leaving 11 bases between. This CDR3 reads CASSAEFGTF. CDR3 DNA sequence: TGTGCCAGCAGCGCCGAGTTCGGCACCTTC.

J is TRBJ1-2 and V is TRBV12-3 or TRBV12-4, with TRBD1 as a possible D gene (5 bases). This CDR3 has 13 residues. V gave up 3 bases and J gave up 14 bases, with 19 bases separating them. The CDR3 DNA sequence: TGTGCCAGCAGTTTTGATAGGGACGGGGGAGAGACCTTC. Protein product: CASSFDRDGGETF.

V gene TRBV27 combines with J gene TRBJ1-4; 8 bases are a match to TRBD1. The V gene's germline CDR1 is MNHEY and CDR2 SMNVEV (reference sequence). This CDR3 contains 15 residues. Losses at the gene ends were 5 bases for V and 5 bases for J; bases not matched to a gene: 7. The CDR3 loop reads CASSRARTGNEKLFF. The CDR3 nucleotides read TGTGCCAGCAGTCGAGCCCGGACAGGGAATGAAAAACTGTTTTTT.

The rearrangement joins TRBV2 to TRBJ2-3; perhaps TRBD1 as D (6 bases). Germline values: CDR1 SNHLY, CDR2 FYNNEI. V shed 4 bases and J shed 1 base, with 12 bases lying between them. The CDR3 totals 15 residues. The CDR3 region is CASSVQGRGTDTQYF. The CDR3 bases are TGTGCCAGCAGTGTTCAGGGGAGAGGCACAGATACGCAGTATTTT.

The count of this clone is one. CDR3 in amino acids: CASSYQGGGEQFF. CDR3 bases: TGTGCCAGCAGTTACCAAGGGGGGGGTGAGCAGTTCTTC. The chain employs TRBV6-2 or TRBV6-3 and TRBJ2-1; perhaps TRBD2 as D (7 bases). Germline CDR1 is MNHEY and CDR2 is SVGEGT. This CDR3 has 13 amino acids. Trimming removed 2 bases at V and 9 bases at J, with 11 bases between.

This chain links TRBV24-1 with TRBJ2-7, with TRBD1 matching 8 bases. The CDR3 loop spans 15 amino acids. With V trimmed by 5 bases and J by 1 base, 6 bases remained unmatched. Per germline, CDR1 KGHDR and CDR2 SFDVKD. DNA for the CDR3: TGTGCCACCAGTGGCGCCGGGACAGGATCCTACGAGCAGTACTTC. Amino acid sequence: CATSGAGTGSYEQYF.

The chain links TRBV7-9 to TRBJ2-2; D gene unclear. Germline assignment: CDR1 SEHNR and CDR2 FQNEAQ (reference sequence). The length of the CDR3 is 13 residues. Trimming took 2 bases from V and 8 from J, leaving 9 bases between them. CDR3 sequence (DNA): TGTGCCAGCAGCTTAATTCACCTAGGGGAGCTGTTTTTT. Encoded protein: CASSLIHLGELFF.

V and J are TRBV29-1 and TRBJ2-3, with unresolved D. V was cut by 1 base and J by 1 base, with 15 bases left in between. Per the germline V gene, CDR1 is SQVTM and CDR2 is ANQGSEA. The CDR3 is made up of 16 amino acids. The CDR3 loop is CSVEGPRGSGTDTQYF. In DNA, the CDR3 is TGCAGCGTTGAAGGCCCCCGTGGTAGTGGCACAGATACGCAGTATTTT.

This chain links TRBV7-8 with TRBJ1-6; possible D gene TRBD1, 5 bases. There are 13 residues in the CDR3. Germline values: CDR1 SGHVS, CDR2 FQNEAQ. With 1 base removed from V and 9 bases from J, the gap between germline ends came to 7 bases. The CDR3 sequence: CASSLEGISPLHF. DNA of the CDR3: TGTGCCAGCAGCTTAGAGGGGATTTCACCCCTCCACTTT.

V and J are TRBV5-5 and TRBJ1-1; D is uncertain. From germline, CDR1 is SGHKS and CDR2 YYEKEE (reference sequence). The V gene lost 1 base and the J gene lost 6 bases, with 13 bases spanning the gap. The CDR3 runs 14 residues. The CDR3 loop reads CASSLTLAIAEAFF. CDR3 sequence (DNA): TGTGCCAGCAGCTTGACTCTTGCGATTGCTGAAGCTTTCTTT.